A single sample gave rise to the 3 T cell receptor beta chains below, sequenced in a study of T cell responses to AZD1222 COVID-19 vaccine. The assay was immunoSEQ multiplex PCR, and TCRdb's table has in-frame clones only and misses some. The sample records 160,000 or so clones, 87% being singletons. Sample: peripheral blood, taken 28 days after the second AZD1222 dose. Receptors were obtained from an adult who received the AZD1222 COVID-19 vaccine.

This chain uses TRBV28 with TRBJ1-2, with a tentative D call TRBD1 (5 bases). CDR1 and CDR2 from the germline V gene are MDHEN and SYDVKM. V was pared by 4 bases and J by 0 bases, with 9 bases between. The CDR3 totals 14 residues. The CDR3 DNA follows: TGTGCCAGCAGTTACGGGACGGCTAACTATGGCTACACCTTC. Translating gives CASSYGTANYGYTF.

The chain couples TRBV27 to TRBJ2-7, with TRBD1 matching 9 bases. Germline V lookup: CDR1 MNHEY, CDR2 SMNVEV (reference sequence). Unmatched junction bases numbered 5, after V lost 5 bases and J lost 6 bases. The CDR3 covers 13 residues. CDR3 protein: CASSQRDRVEQYF. The DNA of the CDR3 is TGTGCCAGCAGTCAGCGGGACAGGGTCGAGCAGTACTTC.

As DNA, the CDR3 is TGTGCCAGCACCCCCGGGCCCGACTACGAGCAGTACTTC. Protein: CASTPGPDYEQYF. The chain is built from TRBV6-5 and TRBJ2-7, with D unclear. Trimming pared 7 bases from V and 3 bases from J, leaving 13 bases between. This CDR3 is 13 amino acids long. Germline V gene data show CDR1 as MNHEY and CDR2 as SVGAGI.